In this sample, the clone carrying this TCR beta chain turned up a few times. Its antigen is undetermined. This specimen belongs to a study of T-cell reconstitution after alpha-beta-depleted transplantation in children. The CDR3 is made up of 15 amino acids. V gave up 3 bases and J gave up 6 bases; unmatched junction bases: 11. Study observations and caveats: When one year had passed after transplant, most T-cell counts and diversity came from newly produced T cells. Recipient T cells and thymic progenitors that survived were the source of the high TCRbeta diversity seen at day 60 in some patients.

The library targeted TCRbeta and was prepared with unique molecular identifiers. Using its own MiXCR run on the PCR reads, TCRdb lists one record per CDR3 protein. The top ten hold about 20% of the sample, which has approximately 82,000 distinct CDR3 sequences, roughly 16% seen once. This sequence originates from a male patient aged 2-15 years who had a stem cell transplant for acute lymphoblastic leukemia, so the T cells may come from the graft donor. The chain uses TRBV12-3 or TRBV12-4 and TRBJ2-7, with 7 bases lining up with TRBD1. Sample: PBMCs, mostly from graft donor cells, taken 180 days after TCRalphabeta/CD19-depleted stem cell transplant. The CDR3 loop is CASSLRGGLAGEQYF. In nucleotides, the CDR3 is TGTGCCAGCAGTTTGAGAGGGGGCCTAGCCGGCGAGCAGTACTTC.